This entry lists 9 T cell receptor beta chains sequenced from one sample in a study of shared clonotypes between healthy human individuals. Clones were read by immunoSEQ multiplex PCR, and TCRdb kept only the in-frame ones, dropping some. Of roughly 2.4 million clones in the sample, approximately 94% were seen once. The sample comprised naive CD4+ T cells sorted from blood. The sample's subset: CD45RA+ positively selected. The receptors come from a man in his late teens or twenties in good health.

This chain links TRBV7-9 with TRBJ1-1; D call uncertain. Between the trimmed V and J ends, which lost 4 bases and 6 bases, there was a span of 12 bases. There are 13 residues in the CDR3. CDR1 is SEHNR, CDR2 FQNEAQ, per germline (reference sequence). The CDR3 nucleotides are TGTGCCAGCAGCTCCAGTCGGTACGCTGAAGCTTTCTTT. This gives the protein CASSSSRYAEAFF.

The V call is TRBV27, the J call TRBJ2-4; TRBD1 agrees at 9 bases. CDR1 and CDR2 (germline): MNHEY, SMNVEV (reference sequence). V lost 6 bases and J lost 3; bases outside the gene matches: 18. This CDR3 has 19 residues. The CDR3 bases are TGTGCCAGCAGCCCCCTAAGGGACAGGGCACATCAGGGCAAAAACATTCAGTACTTC. Encoded protein: CASSPLRDRAHQGKNIQYF.

The rearrangement uses TRBV18 and TRBJ2-5, with D possibly being TRBD2 (5 bases). The CDR3 runs to 15 residues. Germline CDR1 reads KGHSH; CDR2 reads LQKENI. Trimming removed 2 bases from V and 1 base from J, with 11 bases in between. CDR3 nucleotides: TGTGCCAGCTCACCAGACTACGGGTCCCAAGAGACCCAGTACTTC. Its translation: CASSPDYGSQETQYF.

This clone was seen just once. The CDR3 protein is CASSLDRLAGAHEQFF. The CDR3 nucleotides are TGTGCCAGCAGCTTGGATAGACTAGCGGGAGCCCATGAGCAGTTCTTC. The genes are TRBV5-6 and TRBJ2-1; 12 positions match TRBD2. The CDR3 extends over 16 amino acids. V lost 0 bases to trimming and J lost 8 bases; unmatched junction nucleotides: 6. CDR1 and CDR2 from the germline V gene are SGHDT and YYEEEE.

This rearrangement joins TRBV9 to TRBJ2-5; 14 nucleotides agree with TRBD2. CDR3 length: 16 residues. The germline CDR1 and CDR2 sequences are SGDLS and YYNGEE. The trim removed 4 bases at V and 4 bases at J, leaving 6 bases unmatched. The CDR3 sequence is CASSLAGTSGGETQYF. The DNA of the CDR3 is TGTGCCAGCAGCCTGGCCGGGACTAGCGGGGGAGAGACCCAGTACTTC. The full variable domain, completed using reference TRBV9 and TRBJ2-5, is DSGVTQTPKHLITATGQRVTLRCSPRSGDLSVYWYQQSLDQGLQFLIQYYNGEERAKGNILERFSAQQFPDLHSELNLSSLELGDSALYFCASSLAGTSGGETQYFGPGTRLLVL.

The chain employs TRBV28 and TRBJ2-7; the D is unclear. Trimming cost V 6 bases and J 9 bases, with 18 bases left between them. This CDR3 region has 13 residues. The V gene's germline CDR1 is MDHEN and CDR2 SYDVKM. The CDR3 DNA sequence: TGTGCCAGCAGGGAACCGACCGGCCCTGGGCAGTACTTC. Its translation: CASREPTGPGQYF.

The V gene is TRBV30, the J gene TRBJ2-3, with D unclear. V was shortened by 4 bases and J by 4 bases, with 6 bases between the two germline ends. From germline, CDR1 is GTSNPN and CDR2 SVGIG (reference sequence). The CDR3 is 11 amino acids. The DNA of the CDR3 is TGTGCCTGGACCGCCCCAGATACGCAGTATTTT. Protein sequence: CAWTAPDTQYF. Looking up the rest from reference TRBV30 and TRBJ2-3 gives the full variable domain: SQTIHQWPATLVQPVGSPLSLECTVEGTSNPNLYWYRQAAGRGLQLLFYSVGIGQISSEVPQNLSASRPQDRQFILSSKKLLLSDSGFYLCAWTAPDTQYFGPGTRLTVL.

This sequence joins TRBV6-1 and TRBJ2-7, with a tentative D call TRBD2 (5 bases). Germline V gene sequence: CDR1 MNHNS, CDR2 SASEGT. Trimming pared 1 base from V and 11 bases from J, leaving 9 bases between. CDR3 size: 11 residues. CDR3 DNA: TGTGCCAGCAGTGAAGTGGGAGCAGAGTACTTC. Translating gives CASSEVGAEYF.

The DNA for the CDR3 is TGTGCCAGCAGCTCATCCAGTGGCTACGAGCAGTACTTC. Translated: CASSSSSGYEQYF. The V call is TRBV7-2, the J call TRBJ2-7; no reliable D call. Germline CDR1 and CDR2: SGHTA and FQGNSA. The CDR3 spans 13 residues. Trimming took off 4 bases at V and 3 bases at J, with 10 bases between the two ends. Looking up the rest from reference TRBV7-2 and TRBJ2-7 gives the full variable domain: GAGVSQSPSNKVTEKGKDVELRCDPISGHTALYWYRQSLGQGLEFLIYFQGNSAPDKSGLPSDRFSAERTGGSVSTLTIQRTQQEDSAVYLCASSSSSGYEQYFGPGTRLTVT.